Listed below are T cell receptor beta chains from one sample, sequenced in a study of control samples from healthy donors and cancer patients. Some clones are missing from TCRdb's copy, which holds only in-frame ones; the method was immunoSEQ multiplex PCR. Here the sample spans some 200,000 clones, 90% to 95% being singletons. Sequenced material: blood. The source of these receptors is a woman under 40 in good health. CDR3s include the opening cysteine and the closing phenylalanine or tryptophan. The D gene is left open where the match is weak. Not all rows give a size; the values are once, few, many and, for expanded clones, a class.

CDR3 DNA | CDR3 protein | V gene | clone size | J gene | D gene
TGTGCCAGCAGCTTAGATCGGAACAGAAATGAGCAGTTCTTC | CASSLDRNRNEQFF | TRBV11-3 | . | TRBJ2-1 | .
TGTGCCAGCAGCTTTGGCGGGCCTAATGAAAAACTGTTTTTT | CASSFGGPNEKLFF | TRBV12-1 | . | TRBJ1-4 | .
TGCGCCAGCGTGGGGGCCACTGAAGCTTTCTTT | CASVGATEAFF | TRBV10-2 | . | TRBJ1-1 | .
TGTGCCAGCACCCCGGGACTAGCCCGCAATGAGCAGTTCTTC | CASTPGLARNEQFF | TRBV2 | . | TRBJ2-1 | TRBD2
TGCGCCAGCAGCCCGGACAGGACGCGGGAGACCCAGTACTTC | CASSPDRTRETQYF | TRBV5-1 | . | TRBJ2-5 | TRBD1
TGTGCCAGCAGTTTAGACAGGGGGGACTCACCCCTCCACTTT | CASSLDRGDSPLHF | TRBV27 | . | TRBJ1-6 | TRBD1
TGTGCCAGCACTGGACAGGGGGGTTCTGAAGCTTTCTTT | CASTGQGGSEAFF | TRBV12-3/TRBV12-4 | . | TRBJ1-1 | TRBD1
TGTGCCAGCTCTCCGGACAGGGGCTATGGCTACACCTTC | CASSPDRGYGYTF | TRBV18 | . | TRBJ1-2 | TRBD1
TGTGCCAGCAGCTTAGATTCAGGGGGTGTACAGCCCCAGCATTTT | CASSLDSGGVQPQHF | TRBV7-9 | . | TRBJ1-5 | TRBD1
TGTGCCAGCTCACCACAGGGGGACAGCTCCTACGAGCAGTACTTC | CASSPQGDSSYEQYF | TRBV18 | . | TRBJ2-7 | TRBD1
TGTGCCAGCAGTTCCGACGGCACCGGGGAGCTGTTTTTT | CASSSDGTGELFF | TRBV12-3/TRBV12-4 | . | TRBJ2-2 | .
TGTGCCAGCTCACCACCACACGACTATAATTCACCCCTCCACTTT | CASSPPHDYNSPLHF | TRBV18 | . | TRBJ1-6 | .
TGTGCCAGCAGTGAAGCGAGGGTTAACTATGGCTACACCTTC | CASSEARVNYGYTF | TRBV2 | . | TRBJ1-2 | .
TGTGCCAGCTCACCACCGCAGGCGGGGGTCACAGATACGCAGTATTTT | CASSPPQAGVTDTQYF | TRBV18 | . | TRBJ2-3 | TRBD2
TGTGCCAGCAGTTCTCCCGGGAGGAGTAATTCACCCCTCCACTTT | CASSSPGRSNSPLHF | TRBV6-9 | . | TRBJ1-6 | .
TGTGCCAGCAAGCAGGCCTATAGCAATCAGCCCCAGCATTTT | CASKQAYSNQPQHF | TRBV19 | . | TRBJ1-5 | .
TGTGCCAGTAGTCTGGATACAGGGGCCAATGAGCAGTTCTTC | CASSLDTGANEQFF | TRBV19 | . | TRBJ2-1 | TRBD1
TGTGCCAGCAGTGACAGGGGGCGTAGCAATCAGCCCCAGCATTTT | CASSDRGRSNQPQHF | TRBV6-1 | . | TRBJ1-5 | TRBD1
TGTGCCAGCAGTGACAGGGGCCCCTATGGCTACACCTTC | CASSDRGPYGYTF | TRBV6-1 | . | TRBJ1-2 | .
TGTGCCAGCAGCGGGACTAGCGGGAGTTTGGGGGAGCTGTTTTTT | CASSGTSGSLGELFF | TRBV14 | . | TRBJ2-2 | TRBD2
TGTGCCAGCAGTTACATCCCGGGACAGGGGACCAAAAACATTCAGTACTTC | CASSYIPGQGTKNIQYF | TRBV28 | . | TRBJ2-4 | TRBD1
TGTGCCAGTAGTAGGGGGCAGAGCACAGATACGCAGTATTTT | CASSRGQSTDTQYF | TRBV19 | . | TRBJ2-3 | .
TGCGCCAGCAGCCAAGTAGGGACAACCAACACCGGGGAGCTGTTTTTT | CASSQVGTTNTGELFF | TRBV4-1 | . | TRBJ2-2 | .
TGTGCCACCAGCAGAGATCCTAGCGGGAGCTACGAGCAGTACTTC | CATSRDPSGSYEQYF | TRBV15 | . | TRBJ2-7 | TRBD2
TGTGCCAGCAGCTTCCCCTACAATGAGCAGTTCTTC | CASSFPYNEQFF | TRBV11-3 | . | TRBJ2-1 | .
TGTGCCAGTAGTAGTCGAGATAATTCACCCCTCCACTTT | CASSSRDNSPLHF | TRBV19 | . | TRBJ1-6 | .
TGTGCCATCAGTGAGGCGGACAGCGGGTATGGCTACACCTTC | CAISEADSGYGYTF | TRBV10-3 | . | TRBJ1-2 | .
TGTGCCAGCAGCTTAGCGGGAGGGCACAATGAGCAGTTCTTC | CASSLAGGHNEQFF | TRBV11-3 | . | TRBJ2-1 | TRBD2
TGTGCCAGCAGGCTTACTAATGAAAAACTGTTTTTT | CASRLTNEKLFF | TRBV12-3/TRBV12-4 | . | TRBJ1-4 | .
TGTGCCAGCAGTTCGGGGGCCCAAGAGACCCAGTACTTC | CASSSGAQETQYF | TRBV12-3/TRBV12-4 | . | TRBJ2-5 | .
TGCGCCAGCACCCCCATAGCGGGGGGGCAAGAGACCCAGTACTTC | CASTPIAGGQETQYF | TRBV5-1 | . | TRBJ2-5 | TRBD2
TGTGCCACCAGCAGAGAAAGGGGAGGTAACTATGGCTACACCTTC | CATSRERGGNYGYTF | TRBV15 | . | TRBJ1-2 | .
TGTGCCAGCAGCTTGGCGGGACACACTAACTATGGCTACACCTTC | CASSLAGHTNYGYTF | TRBV5-6 | . | TRBJ1-2 | .
TGTGCCAGCAAGGGACCGGGACACACCTACGAGCAGTACTTC | CASKGPGHTYEQYF | TRBV27 | . | TRBJ2-7 | .
TGTGCCAGCAGCTTAGTAGGATCCAGGTCCAATGAGCAGTTCTTC | CASSLVGSRSNEQFF | TRBV7-8 | . | TRBJ2-1 | .
TGTGCCAGCAGCTTAGATCTTCTCTTCGGGACAGGGGCTACGAACACTGAAGCTTTCTTT | CASSLDLLFGTGATNTEAFF | TRBV11-3 | . | TRBJ1-1 | TRBD1
TGTGCCAGCAGCAAAGGGAGCAGGGAGTTGTATCAGCCCCAGCATTTT | CASSKGSRELYQPQHF | TRBV21-1 | . | TRBJ1-5 | .
TGTGCCAGCAGGTCTAGCCTGAACACCGGGGAGCTGTTTTTT | CASRSSLNTGELFF | TRBV7-3 | . | TRBJ2-2 | .
TGTGCCAGCAGCGGACAGGCCAATCAGCCCCAGCATTTT | CASSGQANQPQHF | TRBV2 | . | TRBJ1-5 | TRBD1
TGTGCCAGCAGCGTAGTGGCTAGCGGGAGCACAGATACGCAGTATTTT | CASSVVASGSTDTQYF | TRBV9 | . | TRBJ2-3 | TRBD2
TGTGCCAGCATTTTCGGACAGGGGGAGCAGTTCTTC | CASIFGQGEQFF | TRBV6-5 | . | TRBJ2-1 | TRBD1
TGCGCCAGCAGTGACACAGCCGGAACCTACGAGCAGTACTTC | CASSDTAGTYEQYF | TRBV10-2 | . | TRBJ2-7 | .
TGTGCCAGCAGCCTACAGGGCGGAGACTACAATGAGCAGTTCTTC | CASSLQGGDYNEQFF | TRBV4-2 | . | TRBJ2-1 | .
TGTGCCAGCAGCCTTAGGGATACCGGGGAGCTGTTTTTT | CASSLRDTGELFF | TRBV12-3/TRBV12-4 | . | TRBJ2-2 | .
TGCAGCGTTGGTGTCAGGGCTAACTATGGCTACACCTTC | CSVGVRANYGYTF | TRBV29-1 | . | TRBJ1-2 | .
TGTGCCAGCTCACCACCGGGACAGGCTAATGAAAAACTGTTTTTT | CASSPPGQANEKLFF | TRBV18 | . | TRBJ1-4 | TRBD1
TGCGCCAGCAGCCGAGGGGAAGGTTCACCCCTCCACTTT | CASSRGEGSPLHF | TRBV5-1 | . | TRBJ1-6 | .
TGTGCCAGCAGCCAAGGACAGTCTGAAGCTTTCTTT | CASSQGQSEAFF | TRBV3-1/TRBV3-2 | once | TRBJ1-1 | .
TGTGCTAGTGGGACTAGCGGGAGTTATCGGTACGAGCAGTACTTC | CASGTSGSYRYEQYF | TRBV12-5 | . | TRBJ2-7 | TRBD2
TGTGCCAGCAGTGACGGCTACGAGCAGTACTTC | CASSDGYEQYF | TRBV25-1 | . | TRBJ2-7 | .